The source of this T cell receptor beta chain is a study of T cell responses to AZD1222 COVID-19 vaccine. Notes on the study in general: Dominant CD4 TCR responses targeted spike regions 160-218 and 743-854. Donors skewed white British and female; clonal diversity was possibly underestimated. Once two AZD1222 doses were given, Spike-specific TCR breadth and depth went up. Within unmutated variant regions lay the reported targets of nearly half of spike-specific TCRs.

Comments on this clone: The antigen remains undetermined.

The J segment lost 4 bases and the V segment lost 1 base, leaving 0 bases of the junction unmatched. The CDR3 is 13 amino acids. Germline V gives CDR1 MGHRA, CDR2 YSYEKL. Clones were sequenced by immunoSEQ multiplex PCR, and TCRdb holds only the in-frame ones, with some missing. The sample has about 160,000 clones, about nine tenths seen once. The material was peripheral blood, obtained on day 0 of AZD1222 vaccination. The clonotype originates from an adult in good health. The chain couples TRBV4-1 to TRBJ1-2; 7 nucleotides agree with TRBD1. The DNA of the CDR3 is TGCGCCAGCAGCCAAGCAGGGGGCTATGGCTACACCTTC. Protein product: CASSQAGGYGYTF.